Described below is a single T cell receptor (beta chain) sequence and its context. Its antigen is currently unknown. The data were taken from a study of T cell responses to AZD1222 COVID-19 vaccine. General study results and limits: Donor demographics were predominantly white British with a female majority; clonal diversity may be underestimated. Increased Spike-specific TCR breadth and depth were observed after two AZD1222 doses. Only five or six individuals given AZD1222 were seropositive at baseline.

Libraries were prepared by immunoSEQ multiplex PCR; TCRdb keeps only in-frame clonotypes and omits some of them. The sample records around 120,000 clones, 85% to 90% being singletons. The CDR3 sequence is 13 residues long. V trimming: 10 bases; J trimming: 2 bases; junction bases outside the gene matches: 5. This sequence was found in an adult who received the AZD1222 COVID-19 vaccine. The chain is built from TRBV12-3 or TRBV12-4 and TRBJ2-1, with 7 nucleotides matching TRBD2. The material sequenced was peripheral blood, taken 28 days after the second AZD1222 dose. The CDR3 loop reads CATQRETYNEQFF. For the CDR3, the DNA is TGTGCCACCCAGCGGGAAACCTACAATGAGCAGTTCTTC.